Listed below are T cell receptor beta chains from one sample, sequenced in a study of T cell responses to AZD1222 COVID-19 vaccine. Profiled with immunoSEQ multiplex PCR; TCRdb holds only in-frame clones, not every one. The sample shows 150,000 to 200,000 clones, 94% of them seen only once. The specimen was peripheral blood, collected on day 0 of AZD1222 vaccination. Receptors were obtained from an adult in good health. CDR3s include the opening cysteine and the closing phenylalanine or tryptophan.

CDR3 protein	CDR3 length	V gene	J gene
CASSSLAGVGNEQFF	15	TRBV13	TRBJ2-1
CAISEWGDVTPGQPQHF	17	TRBV10-3	TRBJ1-5
CASSSLRVTSGRASYNEQFF	20	TRBV7-6	TRBJ2-1
CASGLGQGTNGYTF	14	TRBV9	TRBJ1-2
CASSRSSYEQYF	12	TRBV7-6	TRBJ2-7
CASSLGPSTGELFF	14	TRBV13	TRBJ2-2
CVRSLVGGTEAFF	13	TRBV7-5	TRBJ1-1
CATGQPQHF	9	TRBV27	TRBJ1-5
CASSYEASGISYEQYF	16	TRBV6-5	TRBJ2-7
CAWSQAGGINQPQHF	15	TRBV30	TRBJ1-5
CASSIAGGIAKNIQYF	16	TRBV3-1/TRBV3-2	TRBJ2-4
CASSDSPNSPLHF	13	TRBV7-9	TRBJ1-6
CATSRPTGAGLFF	13	TRBV15	TRBJ1-4
CASRQLYRGPRESPLHF	17	TRBV28	TRBJ1-6
CASSFGYEQYF	11	TRBV27	TRBJ2-7
CAISGDKNTEAFF	13	TRBV10-3	TRBJ1-1
CASPSPRDGYTF	12	TRBV6-5	TRBJ1-2
CASSEAEAGAHEQYF	15	TRBV6-1	TRBJ2-7
CASSLTFPNYGYTF	14	TRBV5-4	TRBJ1-2
CASSFDRLNTEAFF	14	TRBV6-5	TRBJ1-1
CSVLDTSTDTQYF	13	TRBV29-1	TRBJ2-3
CASSPIDSYSTIYF	14	TRBV7-8	TRBJ1-3
CASNTGGNSPLHF	13	TRBV2	TRBJ1-6
CASSLGTTTSGRAKNIQYF	19	TRBV7-2	TRBJ2-4
CASSQKGTGGNEQYF	15	TRBV7-9	TRBJ2-7
CASSPIEGRGQPQHF	15	TRBV18	TRBJ1-5
CASSLTDSGANVLTF	15	TRBV5-4	TRBJ2-6
CASSKTNYGYTF	12	TRBV28	TRBJ1-2
CASSRQGAKYSNQPQHF	17	TRBV27	TRBJ1-5
CASSYGASVSEQFF	14	TRBV13	TRBJ2-1
CAWNGQGTSGNTIYF	15	TRBV30	TRBJ1-3
CASTFGRPSSDTQYF	15	TRBV28	TRBJ2-3
CASIRDEQFF	10	TRBV14	TRBJ2-1
CASSAGLTSSYNSPLHF	17	TRBV3-1/TRBV3-2	TRBJ1-6
CASSSPVGGGLFF	13	TRBV11-2	TRBJ1-4
CASSPSREKATNEKLFF	17	TRBV18	TRBJ1-4
CASSLDPRVGEKLFF	15	TRBV11-2	TRBJ1-4
CASSPGGLNTEAFF	14	TRBV5-4	TRBJ1-1
CASSSTDDTEAFF	13	TRBV6-5	TRBJ1-1
CASSLPQAPSSTDTQYF	17	TRBV27	TRBJ2-3
CASSLRGLTGEQYF	14	TRBV5-6	TRBJ2-7
CSVEDRQNEQFF	12	TRBV29-1	TRBJ2-1
CASSISGSALIYNEQFF	17	TRBV27	TRBJ2-1
CARLPAGGQVAGYTF	15	TRBV2	TRBJ1-2
CASSISELYGYTF	13	TRBV11-2	TRBJ1-2
CASRRAGKETQYF	13	TRBV6-5	TRBJ2-5
CASSARGLYGYTF	13	TRBV2	TRBJ1-2
CASSLGWRSGELFF	14	TRBV11-1	TRBJ2-2
CASSFTSGVYEQYF	14	TRBV19	TRBJ2-7
CATSRLAGANYEQYF	15	TRBV15	TRBJ2-7
CASGLVPPGNGYTF	14	TRBV12-5	TRBJ1-2
CASTAAGGPNIQYF	14	TRBV7-9	TRBJ2-4
CASSPLADSYNEQFF	15	TRBV7-9	TRBJ2-1
CASSLVSGSLYEQYF	15	TRBV7-9	TRBJ2-7